The 11 T cell receptor beta chains presented below share a single source sample, sequenced in a study of cytomegalovirus exposure and HLA in healthy donors (TCRdb year 2017). The library was made by the immunoSEQ multiplex PCR assay. A mixture of 60 forward primers for TCR Vbeta segments and 13 reverse primers for TCR Jbeta segments was used in the multiplex PCR. What TCRdb holds here is the immuneACCESS table cut down to in-frame rearrangements. Part of the clones is not present; checked against another copy, under half of the missing clones reflect an unresolved V gene, and the others are unexplained. This sample lists approximately 170,000 clones; roughly 85% were detected once. The top ten clones comprise 1% of the sample. Sequenced sample: PBMCs. These receptors came from a boy aged 2 to 9 in good health and CMV-seronegative.

V and J are TRBV19 and TRBJ2-3, with 8 bases lining up with TRBD1. The germline V gene has CDR1 LNHDA and CDR2 SQIVND (reference sequence). CDR3 length: 14 residues. V lost 3 bases to trimming and J lost 6 bases; unmatched junction nucleotides: 5. The CDR3 reads CASSIDRGSDTQYF. CDR3 DNA: TGTGCCAGTAGTATTGACAGGGGATCGGATACGCAGTATTTT.

The V gene is TRBV10-2, the J gene TRBJ1-1, with D hard to call. The germline V gene has CDR1 WSHSY and CDR2 SAAADI. The CDR3 covers 13 residues. V lost 2 bases to trimming and J lost 0 bases, with 4 bases between them. The CDR3 sequence is CASSETVNTEAFF. Here the CDR3 DNA reads TGCGCCAGCAGTGAGACAGTGAACACTGAAGCTTTCTTT.

The chain links TRBV6-5 to TRBJ2-2; 8 nucleotides line up with TRBD1. The junction had 4 bases not matched to a gene; V was cut back by 6 bases and J by 4 bases. Germline CDR1 is MNHEY and CDR2 is SVGAGI. The CDR3 is 14 amino acids. The CDR3 bases are TGTGCCAGCAGACGGACAGGGCTCACCGGGGAGCTGTTTTTT. It encodes CASRRTGLTGELFF.

The gene calls are TRBV2 and TRBJ1-3; no definite D call. Trimming removed 2 bases from V and 0 bases from J, with 8 bases in between. The CDR3 runs 15 residues. Germline V gene lookup returns CDR1 SNHLY and CDR2 FYNNEI. CDR3 DNA sequence: TGTGCCAGCAGTGAACTCGCGAACTCTGGAAACACCATATATTTT. It is translated as CASSELANSGNTIYF.

This clone was seen a single time. This chain joins TRBV5-4 and TRBJ2-5; 8 bases align to TRBD2. The V and J ends lost 3 bases and 5 bases, in that order; junction bases with no gene match: 6. In germline, CDR1 is SGHNT, CDR2 YYREEE (reference sequence). This CDR3 comprises 14 residues. The CDR3 spells CASSSRGGRETQYF. The CDR3 nucleotides read TGTGCCAGCAGCTCTCGGGGGGGCCGGGAGACCCAGTACTTC. Drawing the rest from reference TRBV5-4 and TRBJ2-5, the complete variable domain is ETGVTQSPTHLIKTRGQQVTLRCSSQSGHNTVSWYQQALGQGPQFIFQYYREEENGRGNFPPRFSGLQFPNYSSELNVNALELDDSALYLCASSSRGGRETQYFGPGTRLLVL.

The chain employs TRBV27 and TRBJ2-1, with 9 bases lining up with TRBD2. Looked up from germline, CDR1 is MNHEY and CDR2 is SMNVEV (reference sequence). The junction had 6 bases not matched to a gene; V was cut back by 5 bases and J by 4 bases. There are 15 residues in the CDR3. The CDR3 loop is CASSPGLARYNEQFF. CDR3 bases: TGTGCCAGCAGTCCAGGACTAGCGAGGTACAATGAGCAGTTCTTC.

The chain uses TRBV7-3 and TRBJ2-5, with 9 bases matching TRBD1. Trimming at V came to 7 bases and at J to 5 bases, leaving 8 bases not matched to a gene. This CDR3 contains 14 residues. CDR1 is SGHTA, CDR2 FQGTGA, per germline. The DNA of the CDR3 is TGTGCCAGCAACGTAGACAGGGGGAGGGAGACCCAGTACTTC. Its translation is CASNVDRGRETQYF. The full variable domain, with the rest looked up from reference TRBV7-3 and TRBJ2-5, is GAGVSQTPSNKVTEKGKYVELRCDPISGHTALYWYRQSLGQGPEFLIYFQGTGAADDSGLPNDRFFAVRPEGSVSTLKIQRTERGDSAVYLCASNVDRGRETQYFGPGTRLLVL.

This clone was found once. The chain is built from TRBV10-1 and TRBJ2-7; D is possibly TRBD2 (6 bases). The V end lost 8 bases, the J end lost 1 base, and 9 bases lay between the germline ends. This CDR3 spans 12 amino acids. CDR1 and CDR2 (germline): WNHNN, SYGVQD (reference sequence). CDR3 sequence: CASGGLSYEQYV. In nucleotides, the CDR3 is TGCGCCAGCGGAGGGTTGTCCTACGAGCAGTACGTC.

This clone has a handful of counts. This chain connects TRBV6-1 to TRBJ1-1, with TRBD1 identical over 8 bases. The CDR3 is made up of 13 amino acids. V shed 9 bases and J 7 bases; nucleotides not matched to a gene: 10. Germline-derived CDR1 and CDR2 are MNHNS and SASEGT. The CDR3 sequence: CASTPQGAFEAFF. The CDR3 coding sequence is TGTGCCAGTACCCCCCAGGGGGCGTTTGAAGCTTTCTTT.

This rearrangement joins TRBV10-1 to TRBJ2-7, with D perhaps matching TRBD1 (6 bases). The CDR3 consists of 15 residues. Trimming removed 2 bases from V and 2 bases from J, with 13 bases in between. Germline V gives CDR1 WNHNN, CDR2 SYGVQD (reference sequence). CDR3 in amino acids: CASSEKKGEAYEQYF. DNA of the CDR3: TGCGCCAGCAGTGAGAAGAAGGGGGAAGCCTACGAGCAGTACTTC.

The chain employs TRBV23-1 and TRBJ2-5; 10 nucleotides agree with TRBD2. TRBV23-1 is assigned to the ORF class and has an uncertain function. This CDR3 has 15 residues. Trimming took 10 bases from V and 1 from J; bases not matched to a gene: 9. The CDR3 region has the DNA TGCGCCACGGCTAGCGGGAGAGGGGGCCAAGAGACCCAGTACTTC. Translation: CATASGRGGQETQYF.